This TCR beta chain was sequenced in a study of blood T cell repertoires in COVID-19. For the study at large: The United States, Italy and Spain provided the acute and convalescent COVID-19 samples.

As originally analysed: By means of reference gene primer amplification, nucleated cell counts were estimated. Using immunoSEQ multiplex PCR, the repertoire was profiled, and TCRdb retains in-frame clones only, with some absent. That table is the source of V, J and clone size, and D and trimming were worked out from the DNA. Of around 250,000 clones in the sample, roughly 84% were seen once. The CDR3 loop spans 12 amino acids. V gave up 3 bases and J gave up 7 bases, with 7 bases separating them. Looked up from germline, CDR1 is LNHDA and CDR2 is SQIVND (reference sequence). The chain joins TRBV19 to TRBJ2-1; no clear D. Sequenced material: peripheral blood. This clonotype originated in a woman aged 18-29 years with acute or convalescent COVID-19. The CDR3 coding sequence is TGTGCCAGTAGTATTTCATTGAATGAGCAGTTCTTC. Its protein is CASSISLNEQFF. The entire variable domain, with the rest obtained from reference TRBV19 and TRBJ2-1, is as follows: DGGITQSPKYLFRKEGQNVTLSCEQNLNHDAMYWYRQDPGQGLRLIYYSQIVNDFQKGDIAEGYSVSREKKESFPLTVTSAQKNPTAFYLCASSISLNEQFFGPGTRLTVL.